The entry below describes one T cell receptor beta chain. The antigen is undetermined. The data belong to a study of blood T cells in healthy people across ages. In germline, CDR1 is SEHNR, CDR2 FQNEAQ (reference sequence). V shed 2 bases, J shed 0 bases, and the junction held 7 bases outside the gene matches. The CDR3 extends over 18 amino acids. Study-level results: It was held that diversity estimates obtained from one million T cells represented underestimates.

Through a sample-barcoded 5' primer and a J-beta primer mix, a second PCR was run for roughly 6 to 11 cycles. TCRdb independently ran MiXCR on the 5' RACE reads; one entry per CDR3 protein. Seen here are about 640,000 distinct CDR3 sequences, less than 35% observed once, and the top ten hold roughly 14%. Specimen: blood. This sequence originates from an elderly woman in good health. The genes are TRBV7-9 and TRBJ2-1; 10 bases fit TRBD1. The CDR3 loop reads CASSLLGQGKSSYNEQFF. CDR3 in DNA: TGTGCCAGCAGCTTATTGGGACAGGGGAAGAGCTCCTACAATGAGCAGTTCTTC.